This entry lists 13 T cell receptor beta chains sequenced from one sample in a study of T cells expressing NK-cell markers. Using the 5' RACE reads, TCRdb records one entry per CDR3 protein without DNA. Here the sample table reports roughly 350,000 distinct CDR3 sequences. Sequencing was carried out using blood T cells: a sorted CD56 or NKG2C T cell subset, CD4+ or CD8+ T cells, or bulk PBMC T cells (not recorded which). These receptors were collected from a man aged 18-70 years in good health.

The V and J genes are TRBV5-1 and TRBJ2-1; TCRdb returns TRBD1, unconfirmable since there is no DNA. This CDR3 has 14 amino acids. Germline assignment: CDR1 SGHRS and CDR2 YFSETQ. CDR3 sequence: CASSLPGSYNEQFF.

J is TRBJ1-5 and V is TRBV24-1; as DNA is missing, the TRBD1 call by TCRdb cannot be tested. The V gene's germline CDR1 is KGHDR and CDR2 SFDVKD. This CDR3 is 15 amino acids long. The CDR3 region is CATSAGQGSHQPQHF.

The chain's CDR3 is CASSQRLTGRFYEQYF. The chain combines TRBV3-1 with TRBJ2-7. The CDR3 covers 16 residues. Per the germline V gene, CDR1 is LGHDT and CDR2 is YNNKEL (reference sequence).

The J gene is TRBJ1-6, the V gene TRBV7-2. This CDR3 region has 15 residues. The germline V gene has CDR1 SGHTA and CDR2 FQGNSA. CDR3 protein: CASSLAAGGNSPLHF.

The J gene is TRBJ2-1, the V gene TRBV9; the D call from TCRdb, TRBD1, cannot be confirmed without DNA. The CDR3 sequence is 15 residues long. The germline V gene has CDR1 SGDLS and CDR2 YYNGEE. The CDR3 loop reads CASSGRQGPLNEQFF. Looking up the rest from reference TRBV9 and TRBJ2-1 gives the full variable domain: DSGVTQTPKHLITATGQRVTLRCSPRSGDLSVYWYQQSLDQGLQFLIQYYNGEERAKGNILERFSAQQFPDLHSELNLSSLELGDSALYFCASSGRQGPLNEQFFGPGTRLTVL.

The chain combines TRBV7-9 with TRBJ1-2; lacking DNA, the TRBD1 call made by TCRdb goes unchecked. The length of the CDR3 is 15 residues. CDR1 is SEHNR and CDR2 is FQNEAQ in the germline V gene (reference sequence). The CDR3 is CASSSRAGGQYGYTF. Filled out from reference TRBV7-9 and TRBJ1-2, the complete variable domain reads DTGVSQNPRHKITKRGQNVTFRCDPISEHNRLYWYRQTLGQGPEFLTYFQNEAQLEKSRLLSDRFSAERPKGSFSTLEIQRTEQGDSAMYLCASSSRAGGQYGYTFGSGTRLTVV.

The chain employs TRBV20-1 and TRBJ2-1; absent DNA, TCRdb's TRBD1 call cannot be checked. The CDR3 runs 15 residues. CDR1 DFQATT and CDR2 SNEGSKA come from the germline V gene (reference sequence). This CDR3 reads CSARTYRGDSYEQFF.

The J gene is TRBJ2-3, the V gene TRBV5-1; TCRdb designates TRBD1, a call that cannot be tested without DNA. The CDR3 covers 15 residues. From germline, CDR1 is SGHRS and CDR2 YFSETQ. CDR3 sequence: CASSDQPGRIDTQYF. Filled out from reference TRBV5-1 and TRBJ2-3, the complete variable domain reads KAGVTQTPRYLIKTRGQQVTLSCSPISGHRSVSWYQQTPGQGLQFLFEYFSETQRNKGNFPGRFSGRQFSNSRSEMNVSTLELGDSALYLCASSDQPGRIDTQYFGPGTRLTVL.

This chain uses TRBV30 with TRBJ2-2; lacking DNA, the TRBD2 call made by TCRdb goes unchecked. There are 16 residues in the CDR3. Germline CDR1 is GTSNPN and CDR2 is SVGIG (reference sequence). CDR3 region: CAWRVGTSANTGELFF.

This rearrangement joins TRBV6-4 to TRBJ1-6; with no DNA, the TCRdb D assignment of TRBD1 cannot be verified. This CDR3 is built from 13 residues. Germline lookup yields CDR1 MRHNA and CDR2 SNTAGT. The CDR3 here is CASARGENSPLHF.

CDR3 loop: CASGVGAEYNTDTQYF. The gene calls are TRBV6-1 and TRBJ2-3; absent DNA, TCRdb's TRBD1 call cannot be checked. Germline CDR1 is MNHNS and CDR2 is SASEGT. The CDR3 loop spans 16 amino acids.

The genes are TRBV7-8 and TRBJ2-2. This CDR3 region has 16 residues. Per the germline V gene, CDR1 is SGHVS and CDR2 is FQNEAQ. The CDR3 loop is CASSPSSTTNTGELFF.

The chain combines TRBV29-1 with TRBJ2-5; TCRdb's assignment of TRBD2 cannot be checked, as there is no DNA. This CDR3 has 15 amino acids. Germline CDR1 and CDR2: SQVTM and ANQGSEA. The CDR3 loop is CSVAPGEGGQETQYF.